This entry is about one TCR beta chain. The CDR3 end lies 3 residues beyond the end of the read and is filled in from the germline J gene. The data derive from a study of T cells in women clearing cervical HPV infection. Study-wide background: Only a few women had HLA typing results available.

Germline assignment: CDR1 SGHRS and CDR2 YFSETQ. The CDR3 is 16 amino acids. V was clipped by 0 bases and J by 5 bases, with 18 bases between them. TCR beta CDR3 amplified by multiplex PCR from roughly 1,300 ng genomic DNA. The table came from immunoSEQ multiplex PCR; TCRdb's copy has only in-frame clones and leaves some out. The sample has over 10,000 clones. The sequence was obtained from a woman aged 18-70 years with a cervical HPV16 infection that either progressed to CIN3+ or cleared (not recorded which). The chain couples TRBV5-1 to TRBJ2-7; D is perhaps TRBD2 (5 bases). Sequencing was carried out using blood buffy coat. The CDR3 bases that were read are TGCGCCAGCAGCTTGGAGGAGCGCAGCGGCGGGCACGAG. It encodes CASSLEERSGGHE. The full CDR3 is CASSLEERSGGHEQYF. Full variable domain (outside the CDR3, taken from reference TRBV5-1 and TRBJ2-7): KAGVTQTPRYLIKTRGQQVTLSCSPISGHRSVSWYQQTPGQGLQFLFEYFSETQRNKGNFPGRFSGRQFSNSRSEMNVSTLELGDSALYLCASSLEERSGGHEQYFGPGTRLTVT.